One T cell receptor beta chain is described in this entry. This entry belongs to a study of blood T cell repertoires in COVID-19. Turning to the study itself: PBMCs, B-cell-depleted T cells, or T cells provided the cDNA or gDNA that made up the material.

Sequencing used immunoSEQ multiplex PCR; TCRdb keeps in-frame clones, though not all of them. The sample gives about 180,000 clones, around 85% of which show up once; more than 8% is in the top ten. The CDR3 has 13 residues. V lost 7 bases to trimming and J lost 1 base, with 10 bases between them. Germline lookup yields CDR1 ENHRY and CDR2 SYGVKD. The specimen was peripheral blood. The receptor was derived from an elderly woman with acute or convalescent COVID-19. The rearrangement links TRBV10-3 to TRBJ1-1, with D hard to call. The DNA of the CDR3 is TGTGCCATCAATACGGGTACGAACACTGAAGCTTTCTTT. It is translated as CAINTGTNTEAFF.